This T cell receptor beta chain originates from a study of T cell repertoires in cytomegalovirus infection. Study as a whole: Recently identified HLA-C-restricted and well-studied HLA-B-restricted CMV epitopes were used.

Study findings and constraints: Dominating the ex vivo response were TCR beta clonotypes that were CMV-specific and HLA-C-restricted.

TCRdb processed the reads anew with MiXCR; each CDR3 protein has one entry. The sample has some 800,000 distinct CDR3 sequences, 25% to 35% seen once; the top ten hold around 13%. Points on this clonotype: The antigen remains unidentified.

Germline V gives CDR1 SQVTM, CDR2 ANQGSEA. V was clipped by 5 bases and J by 4 bases; unmatched bases: 7. The CDR3 consists of 13 residues. This receptor was taken from a human donor in good health (CMV status not recorded). Some clones in this sample may be carry-over from other donors' samples. The rearrangement links TRBV29-1 to TRBJ1-2, with TRBD1 matching over 7 bases. The source was cultured CD8+ T cells from PBMCs, collected from culture after CMV antigen stimulation. For the CDR3, the DNA is TGCAGCGTTCCCGACAGGGACGGCTATGGCTACACCTTC. This encodes CSVPDRDGYGYTF.